The TCR beta chain described here comes from a study of blood T cell repertoires in COVID-19. Study as a whole: Samples of COVID-19 (acute and convalescent) were obtained from the United States, Italy and Spain. The analysed material was cDNA or gDNA that came from T cells, B-cell-depleted T cells, or PBMCs.

This clone occurred a few times. The CDR3 totals 11 residues. Germline loops: CDR1 LGHDT, CDR2 YNNKEL (reference sequence). Original analysis: Amplification of reference gene primers was used by the study to estimate nucleated cell counts. Only in-frame clones appear in the TCRdb table, and some are missing; sequencing was by immunoSEQ multiplex PCR. V, J and clone size are those of that table, while D and trimming were read from the DNA. The table includes under 300,000 clones, roughly 85% detected once. The chain employs TRBV3-1 (or the pseudogene TRBV3-2) and TRBJ2-3; possibly TRBD1 for D (6 bases). The sequence was obtained from a man in his 60s who had recovered from COVID-19. The specimen was peripheral blood. The CDR3 sequence is CAVEGADTQYF. The CDR3 nucleotides read TGTGCAGTAGAGGGGGCAGATACGCAGTATTTT.